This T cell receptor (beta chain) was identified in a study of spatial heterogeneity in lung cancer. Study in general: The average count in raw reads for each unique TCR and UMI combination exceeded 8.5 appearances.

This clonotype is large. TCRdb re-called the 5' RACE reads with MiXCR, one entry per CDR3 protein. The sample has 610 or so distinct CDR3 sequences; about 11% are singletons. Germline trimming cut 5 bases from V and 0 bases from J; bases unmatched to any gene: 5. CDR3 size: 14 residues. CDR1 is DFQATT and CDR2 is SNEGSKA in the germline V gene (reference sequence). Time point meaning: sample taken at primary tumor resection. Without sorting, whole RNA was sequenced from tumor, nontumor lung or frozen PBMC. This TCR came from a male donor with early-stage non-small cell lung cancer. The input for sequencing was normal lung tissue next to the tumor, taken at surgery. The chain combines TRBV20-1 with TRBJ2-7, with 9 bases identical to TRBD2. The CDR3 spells CSAVSSGSSYEQYF. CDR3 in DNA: TGCAGTGCTGTCAGTAGCGGGAGCTCCTACGAGCAGTACTTC.